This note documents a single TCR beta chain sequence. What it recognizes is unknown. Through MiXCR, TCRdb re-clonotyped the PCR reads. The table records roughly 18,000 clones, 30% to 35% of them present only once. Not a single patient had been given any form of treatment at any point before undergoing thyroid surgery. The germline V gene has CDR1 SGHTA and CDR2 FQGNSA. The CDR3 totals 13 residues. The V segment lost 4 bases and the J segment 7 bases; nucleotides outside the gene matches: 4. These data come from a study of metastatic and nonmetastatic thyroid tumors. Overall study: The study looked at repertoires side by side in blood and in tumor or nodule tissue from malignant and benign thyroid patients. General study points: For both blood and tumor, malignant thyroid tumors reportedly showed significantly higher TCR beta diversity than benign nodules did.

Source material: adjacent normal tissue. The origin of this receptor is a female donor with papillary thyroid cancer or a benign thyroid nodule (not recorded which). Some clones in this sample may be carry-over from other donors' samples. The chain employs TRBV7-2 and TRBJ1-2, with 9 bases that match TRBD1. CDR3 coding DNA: TGTGCCAGCAGCTGGGGGACAGGGAGTGGCTACACCTTC. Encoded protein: CASSWGTGSGYTF.